The 16 T cell receptor beta chains reported below all come from one sample, sequenced in a study of T-cell memory formation after mild COVID-19. TCRdb re-derived calls from the 5' RACE reads in MiXCR, one entry per CDR3 protein. The sample lists 350,000 to 450,000 distinct CDR3 sequences; over 25% were seen once. Material: PBMCs or a T cell subset sorted from them (not recorded which). The receptors originated from an adult woman who had mild COVID-19 (a few samples of this study predate the infection). Cell type and time point are not known.

The chain uses TRBV29-1 and TRBJ2-7; D is unresolved. Looked up from germline, CDR1 is SQVTM and CDR2 is ANQGSEA. The CDR3 covers 13 residues. Trimming stripped 0 bases from V and 0 bases from J, with 6 bases between. This CDR3 is CSVEDRISYEQYF. CDR3 nucleotide sequence: TGCAGCGTTGAAGATCGGATCTCCTACGAGCAGTACTTC.

In its sample, this clonotype was seen a few times. The V and J genes are TRBV7-9 and TRBJ2-1, with 9 bases matching TRBD2. This CDR3 spans 16 amino acids. Looked up from germline, CDR1 is SEHNR and CDR2 is FQNEAQ (reference sequence). Unmatched junction bases numbered 7, after V lost 3 bases and J lost 4 bases. In DNA, the CDR3 is TGTGCCAGCAGCTTTCCGACTAGCGGCATTTACAATGAGCAGTTCTTC. It encodes CASSFPTSGIYNEQFF.

V usage is TRBV7-9 and J usage is TRBJ1-6; 10 bases map to TRBD1. Germline CDR1 SEHNR, CDR2 FQNEAQ (reference sequence). CDR3 length: 17 residues. V was clipped by 4 bases and J by 0 bases; unmatched bases: 3. The CDR3: CASSSGQGGSYNSPLHF. Here the CDR3 DNA reads TGTGCCAGCAGCTCCGGACAGGGGGGCTCCTATAATTCACCCCTCCACTTT.

V is TRBV4-2 and J is TRBJ2-7; 11 nucleotides agree with TRBD2. The CDR3 has 16 amino acids. V lost 4 bases to trimming and J lost 0 bases; unmatched junction nucleotides: 5. Germline CDR1 LGHNA, CDR2 YNFKEQ. CDR3 residues: CASSPLTSGGSYEQYF. The CDR3 DNA reads TGTGCCAGCAGCCCCCTCACTAGCGGGGGCTCCTACGAGCAGTACTTC.

A few counts support this clonotype. The chain recombines TRBV4-1 with TRBJ2-7; D might be TRBD1 (6 bases). The V and J ends lost 4 bases and 0 bases respectively, with 10 bases between them. Germline CDR1 is MGHRA and CDR2 is YSYEKL. This CDR3 region has 14 residues. The CDR3 loop is CASSLRDISYEQYF. CDR3 DNA: TGCGCCAGCAGCCTCCGGGACATCTCCTACGAGCAGTACTTC.

The chain is built from TRBV6-6 and TRBJ1-2, with 8 bases lining up with TRBD1. Germline CDR1 is MNHNY and CDR2 is SVGAGI (reference sequence). V shed 5 bases and J 4 bases; nucleotides not matched to a gene: 9. The CDR3 is 15 residues long. The CDR3: CASSQTQGAGYGYTF. CDR3 bases: TGTGCCAGCAGTCAGACCCAGGGGGCGGGCTATGGCTACACCTTC.

This clonotype was counted between two and nine times. V gene TRBV11-2 combines with J gene TRBJ1-6; a weak D match, TRBD1 (5 bases). Germline V gives CDR1 SGHAT, CDR2 FQNNGV. Trimming pared 0 bases from V and 10 bases from J, leaving 19 bases between. The CDR3 has 17 residues. CDR3 nucleotide sequence: TGTGCCAGCAGCTTAGATCATTGGGCAGGGCGTGGGTCACCCCTCCACTTT. Its translation is CASSLDHWAGRGSPLHF. Variable domain in full (rest from reference TRBV11-2 and TRBJ1-6): EAGVAQSPRYKIIEKRQSVAFWCNPISGHATLYWYQQILGQGPKLLIQFQNNGVVDDSQLPKDRFSAERLKGVDSTLKIQPAKLEDSAVYLCASSLDHWAGRGSPLHFGNGTRLTVT.

Only a few counts were recorded for this clonotype. The chain links TRBV5-6 to TRBJ1-5; D not resolved. V was shortened by 4 bases and J by 2 bases, with 13 bases between the two germline ends. Germline V gene sequence: CDR1 SGHDT, CDR2 YYEEEE. The CDR3 totals 15 residues. CDR3 in amino acids: CASSHGYIGNQPQHF. The CDR3 bases are TGTGCCAGCAGCCACGGGTATATCGGCAATCAGCCCCAGCATTTT.

V gene TRBV27 combines with J gene TRBJ1-5; weak D call: TRBD1 (5 bases). Trimming shortened V by 7 bases and J by 7 bases, and 14 bases separated the two germline ends. The CDR3 contains 13 residues. Germline loops: CDR1 MNHEY, CDR2 SMNVEV (reference sequence). The CDR3 reads CASTDAGLQPQHF. CDR3 nucleotide sequence: TGTGCCAGCACCGATGCGGGGCTCCAGCCCCAGCATTTT.

This clonotype was counted between two and nine times. The chain couples TRBV4-2 to TRBJ2-2, with unresolved D. Germline CDR1 and CDR2: LGHNA and YNFKEQ. There are 17 residues in the CDR3. V was pared by 0 bases and J by 6 bases, with 17 bases between. The CDR3 sequence: CASSQETARHVAGELFF. CDR3 coding DNA: TGTGCCAGCAGCCAAGAAACGGCTAGGCACGTGGCCGGGGAGCTGTTTTTT.

The V gene is TRBV11-3, the J gene TRBJ2-5; D may be TRBD2 (7 bases). Germline-derived CDR1 and CDR2 are SGHNT and YENEEA. The CDR3 has 16 amino acids. V shed 3 bases and J shed 2 bases, with 16 bases lying between them. DNA of the CDR3: TGTGCCAGCAGCTTCCGACGGGGGGCCGGTCAAGAGACCCAGTACTTC. This translates into CASSFRRGAGQETQYF.

The chain carries TRBV2 and TRBJ2-7, with D perhaps assigned TRBD1 or TRBD2 (6 bases each). This CDR3 has 14 residues. V lost 3 bases and J lost 6, with 15 bases in between. CDR1 is SNHLY and CDR2 is FYNNEI in the germline V gene. The CDR3 spells CASSDPSGGLEQYF. The CDR3 DNA reads as TGTGCCAGCAGTGATCCCAGTGGGGGGCTCGAGCAGTACTTC. The whole variable domain, filled in from reference TRBV2 and TRBJ2-7, reads EPEVTQTPSHQVTQMGQEVILRCVPISNHLYFYWYRQILGQKVEFLVSFYNNEISEKSEIFDDQFSVERPDGSNFTLKIRSTKLEDSAMYFCASSDPSGGLEQYFGPGTRLTVT.

The V call is TRBV3-1, the J call TRBJ1-2; no clear D. Germline V lookup: CDR1 LGHDT, CDR2 YNNKEL (reference sequence). This CDR3 has 15 residues. V was shortened by 0 bases and J by 7 bases, with 15 bases between the two germline ends. The CDR3 DNA sequence: TGTGCCAGCAGCCAAGATTGGGGAACAGAGGCTGGCTACACCTTC. As protein: CASSQDWGTEAGYTF.

The chain combines TRBV5-1 with TRBJ2-7, with D maybe TRBD1 (6 bases). Germline CDR1 is SGHRS and CDR2 is YFSETQ. The CDR3 has 15 residues. Trimming took off 4 bases at V and 7 bases at J, with 21 bases between the two ends. The CDR3 sequence is CASSGIRNTQGEQYF. CDR3 in DNA: TGCGCCAGCAGCGGAATACGGAACACTCAGGGGGAGCAGTACTTC.

This clonotype was counted between two and nine times. The chain combines TRBV7-9 with TRBJ2-3, with 8 positions matching TRBD2. Trimming cost V 0 bases and J 0 bases; bases outside gene matches: 2. The CDR3 totals 16 residues. Germline CDR1 is SEHNR and CDR2 is FQNEAQ (reference sequence). CDR3 region: CASSLAPSGSTDTQYF. The DNA for the CDR3 is TGTGCCAGCAGCTTAGCCCCTAGCGGGAGCACAGATACGCAGTATTTT.

This clonotype was detected only a few times. The chain is built from TRBV6-5 and TRBJ2-2, with a weak D call TRBD1 (6 bases). Trimming took off 3 bases at V and 0 bases at J, with 8 bases between the two ends. The CDR3 loop spans 15 amino acids. Germline loops: CDR1 MNHEY, CDR2 SVGAGI. The CDR3 here is CASSYTGSNTGELFF. The CDR3, as DNA: TGTGCCAGCAGTTATACAGGGTCGAACACCGGGGAGCTGTTTTTT.